The 9 T cell receptor beta chains presented below share a single source sample, sequenced in a study of blood T cell repertoires in COVID-19. TCRdb's table, derived via immunoSEQ multiplex PCR, lists solely in-frame clones and lacks some. The table includes under 250,000 clones, 80% to 85% detected once. The sequencing sample was made of peripheral blood. These receptors all come from a man aged 45-60 years with active or convalescent COVID-19.

The CDR3 DNA follows: TGTGCCAGCAGTTATATCGCAGGGGGAGGCAATCAGCCCCAGCATTTT. Residues: CASSYIAGGGNQPQHF. V is TRBV28 and J is TRBJ1-5; 7 nucleotides match TRBD1. The V gene end was trimmed by 4 bases and the J gene end by 2 bases; junction bases not matched to a gene: 8. Germline loops: CDR1 MDHEN, CDR2 SYDVKM. The CDR3 covers 16 residues.

J is TRBJ2-1 and V is TRBV19, with TRBD2 matching 14 bases. This CDR3 is built from 17 residues. CDR1 LNHDA and CDR2 SQIVND come from the germline V gene (reference sequence). V trimming: 3 bases; J trimming: 4 bases; junction bases outside the gene matches: 5. For the CDR3, the DNA is TGTGCCAGTAGTATTAGGGGACTAGCGGGGGATTACAATGAGCAGTTCTTC. This sequence encodes CASSIRGLAGDYNEQFF.

Written as DNA, the CDR3 is TGCGCCAGCAGCCAAGCCACGGGTCGTAACTATGGCTACACCTTC. The encoded protein is CASSQATGRNYGYTF. V usage is TRBV4-1 and J usage is TRBJ1-2; no clear D gene. Trimming removed 1 base at V and 1 base at J, with 10 bases between. The germline V gene has CDR1 MGHRA and CDR2 YSYEKL. This CDR3 spans 15 amino acids.

The CDR3 coding sequence is TGTGCCAGCAGTTTTTCCACGGGGGATACGCAGTATTTT. Protein sequence: CASSFSTGDTQYF. V is TRBV12-3 or TRBV12-4 and J is TRBJ2-3, with D possibly being TRBD2 (5 bases). Trimming shortened V by 3 bases and J by 6 bases, and 10 bases separated the two germline ends. The CDR3 loop spans 13 amino acids.

The gene calls are TRBV7-8 and TRBJ1-5; possible D gene TRBD1, 6 bases. Trimming removed 5 bases from V and 3 bases from J, with 20 bases in between. The germline gives CDR1 SGHVS, CDR2 FQNEAQ. The CDR3 is made up of 17 amino acids. The CDR3 spells CASSPVARGVPNQPQHF. DNA for the CDR3: TGTGCCAGCAGCCCGGTAGCCAGGGGAGTTCCCAATCAGCCCCAGCATTTT.

The chain employs TRBV9 and TRBJ2-1, with TRBD1 matching over 12 bases. This CDR3 has 16 amino acids. The ends lost 3 bases at V and 7 bases at J; junction bases unmatched: 8. CDR1 is SGDLS, CDR2 YYNGEE, per germline. The CDR3 spells CASSADGTGGWNEQFF. The CDR3 nucleotides are TGTGCCAGCAGCGCGGATGGGACAGGGGGCTGGAATGAGCAGTTCTTC.

V is TRBV2 and J is TRBJ2-1; TRBD2 agrees at 9 bases. CDR1 and CDR2 from the germline V gene are SNHLY and FYNNEI. The CDR3 spans 16 residues. J gave up 0 bases and V 7 bases, and 7 bases lay outside the gene matches. The CDR3 DNA is TGTGCCAGCATGCGAGCGGGGGGTCCCTCCTACAATGAGCAGTTCTTC. Protein product: CASMRAGGPSYNEQFF.

V usage is TRBV6-1 and J usage is TRBJ2-1; TRBD2 aligns across 11 bases. This CDR3 has 16 residues. V was clipped by 4 bases and J by 2 bases; unmatched bases: 4. Germline CDR1 is MNHNS and CDR2 is SASEGT. The CDR3, as DNA: TGTGCCAGCAGTGCAACTAGCGGGGGAACCTACAATGAGCAGTTCTTC. Translated: CASSATSGGTYNEQFF.

This chain joins TRBV5-1 and TRBJ2-1; a possible D gene is TRBD1 (5 bases). Germline CDR1 reads SGHRS; CDR2 reads YFSETQ. The CDR3 consists of 15 residues. V was pared by 4 bases and J by 7 bases, with 18 bases between. The CDR3 DNA follows: TGCGCCAGCAGCACTCCGACAGACGCTGCTAATGAGCAGTTCTTC. This gives the protein CASSTPTDAANEQFF.